What follows are 12 T cell receptor beta chains derived from one specimen sequenced in a study of T-cell memory formation after mild COVID-19. TCRdb processed the 5' RACE reads anew with MiXCR; each CDR3 protein has one entry. The repertoire has about 310,000 distinct CDR3 sequences, about 15% of them found once; the top ten carry 22%. Sequencing was carried out using PBMCs or a T cell subset sorted from them (not recorded which). These receptor sequences come from a man between 18 and 35 years old who had mild COVID-19 (a few samples of this study predate the infection). Cell type and time point are not known.

The sample holds a few counts of this clonotype. The chain has TRBV7-2 and TRBJ2-4; D gene unclear. The germline V and J ends were trimmed by 4 bases and 7 bases, with 11 bases remaining between them. In germline, CDR1 is SGHTA, CDR2 FQGNSA. The CDR3 covers 13 residues. The CDR3 nucleotides are TGTGCCAGCAGCTCAAGGGTCGCGAACATTCAGTACTTC. This gives the protein CASSSRVANIQYF.

In nucleotides, the CDR3 is TGTGCCAGCAGCTTAGTCAGTCGCCAAGAGACCCAGTACTTC. It codes for CASSLVSRQETQYF. The chain couples TRBV7-9 to TRBJ2-5, with unresolved D. V lost 1 base and J lost 1, with 7 bases in between. From germline, CDR1 is SEHNR and CDR2 FQNEAQ (reference sequence). This CDR3 spans 14 amino acids.

In this sample, this clonotype turned up many times. The V gene is TRBV20-1, the J gene TRBJ1-1; D ambiguous. Looked up from germline, CDR1 is DFQATT and CDR2 is SNEGSKA (reference sequence). V lost 1 base to trimming and J lost 10 bases, with 7 bases between them. CDR3 length: 10 residues. For the CDR3, the DNA is TGCAGTGCTAGAGTAGTTACAGCTTTCTTT. Encoded protein: CSARVVTAFF.

The chain has TRBV3-1 and TRBJ2-7, with TRBD1 matching over 10 bases. The CDR3 spans 15 residues. The junction had 6 bases not matched to a gene; V was cut back by 2 bases and J by 5 bases. Germline loops: CDR1 LGHDT, CDR2 YNNKEL (reference sequence). The CDR3 protein is CASSQPTGGRNEQYF. CDR3 DNA sequence: TGTGCCAGCAGCCAACCGACAGGGGGCCGGAACGAGCAGTACTTC.

This chain joins TRBV20-1 and TRBJ2-4, with D hard to call. The germline gives CDR1 DFQATT, CDR2 SNEGSKA (reference sequence). The CDR3 has 13 residues. V lost 3 bases and J lost 6, with 12 bases in between. The CDR3 DNA follows: TGCAGTGCTAGTCCTGAGTGGGCAAACATTCAGTACTTC. This sequence encodes CSASPEWANIQYF.

This clonotype turned up a few times. The chain joins TRBV19 to TRBJ2-3; 13 nucleotides line up with TRBD2. Trimming cost V 3 bases and J 8 bases; bases outside gene matches: 5. The germline CDR1 and CDR2 sequences are LNHDA and SQIVND (reference sequence). There are 15 residues in the CDR3. CDR3 region: CASSILTSGGLTQYF. The CDR3 DNA is TGTGCCAGTAGTATCCTGACTAGCGGGGGGCTTACGCAGTATTTT.

The V and J genes are TRBV4-3 and TRBJ1-1; D might be TRBD1 (6 bases). Trimming shortened V by 0 bases and J by 7 bases, and 18 bases separated the two germline ends. Looked up from germline, CDR1 is LGHNA and CDR2 is YSLEER. The CDR3 is made up of 16 amino acids. The CDR3 sequence is CASSQELLRGRGEAFF. In DNA form, the CDR3 reads TGCGCCAGCAGCCAAGAACTTCTCAGGGGAAGGGGTGAAGCTTTCTTT.

This sequence joins TRBV11-2 and TRBJ2-4; D tentatively fits TRBD1 or TRBD2 (5 bases each). CDR1 is SGHAT and CDR2 is FQNNGV in the germline V gene. Trimming cost V 8 bases and J 0 bases, with 20 bases left between them. This CDR3 comprises 17 residues. CDR3 protein: CASEPWDDGVAKNIQYF. CDR3 DNA sequence: TGTGCCAGCGAACCGTGGGACGACGGAGTAGCCAAAAACATTCAGTACTTC.

The chain carries TRBV6-5 and TRBJ1-5, with a possible D match to TRBD1 (6 bases). Germline values: CDR1 MNHEY, CDR2 SVGAGI. The CDR3 loop spans 13 amino acids. V was pared by 10 bases and J by 7 bases, with 17 bases between. The chain's CDR3 is CATSAARGQPQHF. CDR3 nucleotide sequence: TGTGCCACCTCAGCGGCCAGGGGCCAGCCCCAGCATTTT.

This clonotype has just a few counts. The V and J genes are TRBV20-1 and TRBJ2-7, with TRBD1 as a possible D gene (5 bases). V was pared by 5 bases and J by 6 bases, with 20 bases between. CDR3 size: 14 residues. The germline V gene has CDR1 DFQATT and CDR2 SNEGSKA (reference sequence). As DNA, the CDR3 is TGCAGTGCTCCGGATCCCCAGGGAATGAGCGAGCAGTACGTC. This encodes CSAPDPQGMSEQYV.

This clonotype was detected a few times. V gene TRBV11-2 combines with J gene TRBJ2-1, with D maybe TRBD2 (6 bases). Per the germline V gene, CDR1 is SGHAT and CDR2 is FQNNGV. Trimming took 2 bases from V and 4 from J, leaving 9 bases between them. The CDR3 runs 14 residues. The CDR3 DNA reads TGTGCCAGCAGCTTAAGACTAGATTACAATGAGCAGTTCTTC. Its protein is CASSLRLDYNEQFF.

This clonotype was detected only a few times. The chain carries TRBV20-1 and TRBJ1-2; no clear D. V dropped 3 bases and J dropped 4 bases, with 12 bases sitting between them. The CDR3 consists of 13 residues. Germline V CDR1 and CDR2: DFQATT, SNEGSKA (reference sequence). CDR3 DNA sequence: TGCAGTGCTAGTTGGCAGGACCCCTATGGCTACACCTTC. Translated, it gives CSASWQDPYGYTF.